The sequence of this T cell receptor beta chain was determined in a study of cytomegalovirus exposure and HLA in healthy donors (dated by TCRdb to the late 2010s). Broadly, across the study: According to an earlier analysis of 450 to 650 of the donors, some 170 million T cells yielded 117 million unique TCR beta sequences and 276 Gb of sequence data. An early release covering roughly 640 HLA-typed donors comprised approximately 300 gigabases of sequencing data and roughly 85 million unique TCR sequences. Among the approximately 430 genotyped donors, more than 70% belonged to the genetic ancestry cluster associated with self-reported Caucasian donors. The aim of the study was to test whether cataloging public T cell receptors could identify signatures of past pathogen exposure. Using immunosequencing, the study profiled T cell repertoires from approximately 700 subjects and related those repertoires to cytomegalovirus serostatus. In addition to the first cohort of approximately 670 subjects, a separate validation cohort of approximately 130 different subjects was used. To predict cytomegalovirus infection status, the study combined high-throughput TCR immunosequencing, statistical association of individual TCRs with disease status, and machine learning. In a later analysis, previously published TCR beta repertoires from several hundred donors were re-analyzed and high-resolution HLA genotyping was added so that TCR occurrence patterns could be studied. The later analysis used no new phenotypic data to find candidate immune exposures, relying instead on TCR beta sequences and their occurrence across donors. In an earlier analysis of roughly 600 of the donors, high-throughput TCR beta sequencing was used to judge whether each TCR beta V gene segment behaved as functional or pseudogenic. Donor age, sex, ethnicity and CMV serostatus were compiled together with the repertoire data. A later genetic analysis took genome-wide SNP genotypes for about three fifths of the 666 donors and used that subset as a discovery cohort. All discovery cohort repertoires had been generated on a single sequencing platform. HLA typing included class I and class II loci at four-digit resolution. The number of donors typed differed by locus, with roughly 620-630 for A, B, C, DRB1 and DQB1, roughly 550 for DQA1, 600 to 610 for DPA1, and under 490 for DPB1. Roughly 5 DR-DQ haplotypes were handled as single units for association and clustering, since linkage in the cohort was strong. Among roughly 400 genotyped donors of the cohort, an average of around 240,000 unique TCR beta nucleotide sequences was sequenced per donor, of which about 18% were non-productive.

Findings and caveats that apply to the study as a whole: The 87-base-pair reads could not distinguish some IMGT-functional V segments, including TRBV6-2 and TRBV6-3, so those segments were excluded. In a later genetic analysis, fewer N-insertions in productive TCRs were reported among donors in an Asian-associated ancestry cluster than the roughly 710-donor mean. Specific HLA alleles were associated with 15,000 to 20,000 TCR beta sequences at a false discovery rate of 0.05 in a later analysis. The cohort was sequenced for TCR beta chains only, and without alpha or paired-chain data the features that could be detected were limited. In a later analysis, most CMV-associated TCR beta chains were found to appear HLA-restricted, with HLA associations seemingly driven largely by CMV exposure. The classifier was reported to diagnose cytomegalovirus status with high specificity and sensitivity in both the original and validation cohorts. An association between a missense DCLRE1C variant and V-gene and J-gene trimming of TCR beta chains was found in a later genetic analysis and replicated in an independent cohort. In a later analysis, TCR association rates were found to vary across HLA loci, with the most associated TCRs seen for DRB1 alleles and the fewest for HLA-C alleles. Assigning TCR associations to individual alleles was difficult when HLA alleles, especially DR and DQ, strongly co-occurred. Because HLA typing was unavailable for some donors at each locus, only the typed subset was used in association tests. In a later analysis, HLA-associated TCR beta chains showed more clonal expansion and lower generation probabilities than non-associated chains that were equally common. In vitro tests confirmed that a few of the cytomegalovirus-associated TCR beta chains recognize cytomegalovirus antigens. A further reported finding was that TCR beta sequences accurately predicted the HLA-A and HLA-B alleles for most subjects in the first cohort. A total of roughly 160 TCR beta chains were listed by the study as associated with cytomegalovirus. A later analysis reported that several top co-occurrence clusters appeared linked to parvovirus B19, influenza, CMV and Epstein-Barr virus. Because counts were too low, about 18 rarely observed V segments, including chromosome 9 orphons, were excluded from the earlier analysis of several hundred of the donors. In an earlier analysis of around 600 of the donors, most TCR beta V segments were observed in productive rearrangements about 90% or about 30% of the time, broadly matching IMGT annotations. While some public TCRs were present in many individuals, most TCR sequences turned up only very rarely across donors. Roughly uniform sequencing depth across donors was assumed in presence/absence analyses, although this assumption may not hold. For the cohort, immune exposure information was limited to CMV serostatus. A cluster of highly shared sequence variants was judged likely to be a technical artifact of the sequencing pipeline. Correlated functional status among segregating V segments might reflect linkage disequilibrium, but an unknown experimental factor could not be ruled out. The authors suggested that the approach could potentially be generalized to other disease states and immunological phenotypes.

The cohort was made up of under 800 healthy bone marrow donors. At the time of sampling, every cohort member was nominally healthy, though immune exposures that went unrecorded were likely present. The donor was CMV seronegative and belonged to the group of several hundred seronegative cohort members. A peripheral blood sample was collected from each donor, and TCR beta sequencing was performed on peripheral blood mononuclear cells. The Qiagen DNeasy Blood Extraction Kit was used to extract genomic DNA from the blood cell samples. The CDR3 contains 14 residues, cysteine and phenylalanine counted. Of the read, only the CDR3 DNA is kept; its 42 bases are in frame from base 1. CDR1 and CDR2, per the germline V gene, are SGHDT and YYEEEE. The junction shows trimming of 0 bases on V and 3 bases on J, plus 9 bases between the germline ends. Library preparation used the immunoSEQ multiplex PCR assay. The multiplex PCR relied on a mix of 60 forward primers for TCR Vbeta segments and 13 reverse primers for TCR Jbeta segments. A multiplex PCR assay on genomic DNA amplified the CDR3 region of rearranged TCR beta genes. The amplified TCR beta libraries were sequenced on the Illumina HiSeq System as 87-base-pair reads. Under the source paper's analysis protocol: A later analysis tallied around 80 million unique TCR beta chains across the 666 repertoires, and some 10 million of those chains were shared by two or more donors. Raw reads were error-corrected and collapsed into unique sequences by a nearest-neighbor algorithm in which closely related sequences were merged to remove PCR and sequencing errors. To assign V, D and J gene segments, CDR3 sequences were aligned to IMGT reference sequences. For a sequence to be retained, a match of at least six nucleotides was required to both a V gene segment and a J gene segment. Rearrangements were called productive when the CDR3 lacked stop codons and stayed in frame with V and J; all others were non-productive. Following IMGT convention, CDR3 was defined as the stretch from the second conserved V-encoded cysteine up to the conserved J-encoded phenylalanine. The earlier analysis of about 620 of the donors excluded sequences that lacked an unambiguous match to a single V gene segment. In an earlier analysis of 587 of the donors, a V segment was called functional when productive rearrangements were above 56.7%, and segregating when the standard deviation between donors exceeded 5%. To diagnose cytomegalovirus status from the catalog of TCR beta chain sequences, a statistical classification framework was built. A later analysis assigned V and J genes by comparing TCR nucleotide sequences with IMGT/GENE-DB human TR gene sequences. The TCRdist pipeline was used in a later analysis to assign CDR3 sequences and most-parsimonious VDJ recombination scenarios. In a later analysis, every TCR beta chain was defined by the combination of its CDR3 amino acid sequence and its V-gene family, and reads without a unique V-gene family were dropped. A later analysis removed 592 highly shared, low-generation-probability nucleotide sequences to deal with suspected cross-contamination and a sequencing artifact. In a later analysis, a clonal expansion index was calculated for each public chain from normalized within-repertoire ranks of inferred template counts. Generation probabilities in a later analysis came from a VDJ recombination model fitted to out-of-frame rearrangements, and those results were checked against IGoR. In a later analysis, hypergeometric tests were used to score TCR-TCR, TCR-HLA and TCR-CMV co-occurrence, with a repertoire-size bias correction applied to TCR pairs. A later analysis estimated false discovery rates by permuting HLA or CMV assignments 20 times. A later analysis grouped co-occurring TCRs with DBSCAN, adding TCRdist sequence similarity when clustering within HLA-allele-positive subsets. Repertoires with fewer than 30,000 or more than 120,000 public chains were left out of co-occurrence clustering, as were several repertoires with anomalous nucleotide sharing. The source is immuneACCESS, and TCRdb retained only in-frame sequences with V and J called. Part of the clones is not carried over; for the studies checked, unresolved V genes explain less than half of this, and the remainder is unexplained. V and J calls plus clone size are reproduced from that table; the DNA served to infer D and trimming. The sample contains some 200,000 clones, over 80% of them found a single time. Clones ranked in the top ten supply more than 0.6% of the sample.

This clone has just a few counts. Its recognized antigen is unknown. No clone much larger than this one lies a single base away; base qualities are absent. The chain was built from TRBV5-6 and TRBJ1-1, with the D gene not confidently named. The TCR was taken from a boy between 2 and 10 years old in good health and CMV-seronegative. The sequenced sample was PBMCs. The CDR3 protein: CASSLGLADTEAFF. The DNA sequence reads TGTGCCAGCAGCTTGGGCCTGGCGGACACTGAAGCTTTCTTT.